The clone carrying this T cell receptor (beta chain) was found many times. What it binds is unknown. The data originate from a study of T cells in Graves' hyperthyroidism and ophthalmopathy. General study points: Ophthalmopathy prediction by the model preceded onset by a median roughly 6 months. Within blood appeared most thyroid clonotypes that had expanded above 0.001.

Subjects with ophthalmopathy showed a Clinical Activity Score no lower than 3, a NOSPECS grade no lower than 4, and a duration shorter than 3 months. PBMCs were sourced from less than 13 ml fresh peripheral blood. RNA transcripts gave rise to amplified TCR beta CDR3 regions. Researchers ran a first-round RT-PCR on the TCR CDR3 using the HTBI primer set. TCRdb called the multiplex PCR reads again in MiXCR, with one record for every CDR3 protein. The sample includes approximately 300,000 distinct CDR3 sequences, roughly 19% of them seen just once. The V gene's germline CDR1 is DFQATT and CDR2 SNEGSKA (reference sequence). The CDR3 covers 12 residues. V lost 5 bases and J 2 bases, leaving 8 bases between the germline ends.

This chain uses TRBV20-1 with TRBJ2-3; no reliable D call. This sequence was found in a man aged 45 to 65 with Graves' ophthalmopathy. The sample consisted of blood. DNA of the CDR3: TGCAGTGCTCCCTCATACACAGATACGCAGTATTTT. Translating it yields CSAPSYTDTQYF.